A single sample is the source of the 32 T cell receptor beta chains below, sequenced in a study of blood T cell repertoires in COVID-19. Data came from immunoSEQ multiplex PCR; TCRdb stores just in-frame clones and leaves some out. The table lists a few hundred thousand clones, roughly 84% of them singletons. The sample taken for sequencing was PBMCs or T cells enriched from blood (not recorded which). Receptors originate from a woman aged 25 to 39 who had recovered from COVID-19.

The rearrangement uses TRBV5-1 and TRBJ1-2; D gene uncertain. From germline, CDR1 is SGHRS and CDR2 YFSETQ. The CDR3 contains 14 residues. V was cut by 1 base and J by 0 bases, with 7 bases left in between. CDR3 protein: CASSLRSANYGYTF. In DNA form, the CDR3 reads TGCGCCAGCAGCTTGAGATCAGCTAACTATGGCTACACCTTC. The whole variable domain, filled in from reference TRBV5-1 and TRBJ1-2, reads KAGVTQTPRYLIKTRGQQVTLSCSPISGHRSVSWYQQTPGQGLQFLFEYFSETQRNKGNFPGRFSGRQFSNSRSEMNVSTLELGDSALYLCASSLRSANYGYTFGSGTRLTVV.

CDR3 residues: CASRGAPATQYF. CDR3 nucleotide sequence: TGTGCCAGCAGGGGAGCCCCGGCAACGCAGTATTTT. This chain joins TRBV28 and TRBJ2-3, with a weak D call TRBD2 (5 bases). V gave up 6 bases and J gave up 9 bases, with 13 bases separating them. The germline V gene has CDR1 MDHEN and CDR2 SYDVKM. CDR3 length: 12 amino acids.

This chain connects TRBV19 to TRBJ1-5; D perhaps matches TRBD1 (6 bases). CDR3 size: 16 residues. Trimming cost V 2 bases and J 4 bases, with 15 bases left between them. Germline CDR1 and CDR2: LNHDA and SQIVND (reference sequence). CDR3: CASSIRRQVANQPQHF. The DNA of the CDR3 is TGTGCCAGTAGTATAAGAAGACAGGTCGCTAATCAGCCCCAGCATTTT.

V is TRBV7-6 and J is TRBJ1-5; the D is unclear. Germline CDR1 SGHVS, CDR2 FNYEAQ. The CDR3 loop spans 15 amino acids. Trimming shortened V by 2 bases and J by 0 bases, and 8 bases separated the two germline ends. CDR3 in DNA: TGTGCCAGCAGCTTAAAATCCAGTAGCAATCAGCCCCAGCATTTT. Translated, it gives CASSLKSSSNQPQHF.

V usage is TRBV6-4 and J usage is TRBJ1-1; tentatively, D is TRBD1 (5 bases). Per germline, CDR1 MRHNA and CDR2 SNTAGT. CDR3 size: 11 residues. The V gene lost 6 bases and the J gene lost 8 bases, with 10 bases spanning the gap. CDR3 sequence: CASRAGREAFF. Written as DNA, the CDR3 is TGTGCCAGCAGGGCAGGGAGGGAAGCTTTCTTT.

The rearrangement links TRBV28 to TRBJ1-5; no clear D. V was shortened by 3 bases and J by 0 bases, with 9 bases between the two germline ends. The CDR3 covers 15 residues. Germline V gene data show CDR1 as MDHEN and CDR2 as SYDVKM. The CDR3 DNA reads TGTGCCAGCAGTTTTAGTTTCTCTAGCAATCAGCCCCAGCATTTT. This encodes CASSFSFSSNQPQHF.

This clone has only a few counts. V gene TRBV27 combines with J gene TRBJ2-7; 8 bases line up with TRBD2. CDR1 and CDR2 (germline): MNHEY, SMNVEV (reference sequence). This CDR3 has 15 amino acids. Trimming took 5 bases from V and 7 from J; bases not matched to a gene: 13. CDR3 amino acids: CASSLTISGRGEQYF. The CDR3 bases are TGTGCCAGCAGTCTCACGATAAGCGGGAGAGGGGAGCAGTACTTC.

V usage is TRBV28 and J usage is TRBJ2-1; D ambiguous. Germline CDR1 is MDHEN and CDR2 is SYDVKM. The length of the CDR3 is 12 residues. The ends were cut back, 4 bases at V and 12 bases at J, with 13 bases in the middle. This CDR3 reads CASSSPQSWQFF. The CDR3 region has the DNA TGTGCCAGCAGTTCACCTCAGTCGTGGCAGTTCTTC.

In this sample, this clone turned up once. This rearrangement joins TRBV5-1 to TRBJ1-1; D may be TRBD1 (5 bases). The V and J ends lost 3 bases and 7 bases respectively, with 13 bases between them. Germline V gene data show CDR1 as SGHRS and CDR2 as YFSETQ. This CDR3 is built from 13 residues. CDR3 protein: CASSYRGSVEAFF. CDR3 in DNA: TGCGCCAGCAGCTACCGGGGGTCCGTTGAAGCTTTCTTT.

The chain couples TRBV2 to TRBJ1-1; TRBD1 might be the D (6 bases). This CDR3 has 15 amino acids. Germline CDR1 SNHLY, CDR2 FYNNEI. Trimming left V 5 bases short and J 2 bases short, with 15 bases between. In DNA form, the CDR3 reads TGTGCCAGCAGTTACAGGGCCTCCCCCAACACTGAAGCTTTCTTT. Translating gives CASSYRASPNTEAFF.

This clone was counted a few times. The gene calls are TRBV6-4 and TRBJ1-6; possibly TRBD1 for D (6 bases). Germline CDR1 and CDR2: MRHNA and SNTAGT. The CDR3 runs 14 residues. V was clipped by 4 bases and J by 11 bases, with 15 bases between them. The CDR3: CASSVGTSGTPLHF. The CDR3 nucleotides are TGTGCCAGCAGTGTCGGGACATCGGGTACACCCCTCCACTTT.

The rearrangement uses TRBV28 and TRBJ2-7, with a possible D match to TRBD2 (7 bases). The CDR3 loop spans 15 amino acids. With 6 bases removed from V and 1 base from J, the gap between germline ends came to 16 bases. Looked up from germline, CDR1 is MDHEN and CDR2 is SYDVKM. The CDR3 here is CASRGRGAPSYEQYF. CDR3 nucleotide sequence: TGTGCCAGCAGGGGGAGGGGGGCCCCTTCCTACGAGCAGTACTTC.

The chain uses TRBV5-1 and TRBJ1-2; 7 bases map to TRBD1. Germline-derived CDR1 and CDR2 are SGHRS and YFSETQ. This CDR3 comprises 17 residues. The junction had 16 bases not matched to a gene; V was cut back by 4 bases and J by 4 bases. The CDR3 reads CASSMTGTVDFRYGYTF. CDR3 nucleotide sequence: TGCGCCAGCAGCATGACCGGGACAGTTGATTTTCGCTATGGCTACACCTTC.

The chain combines TRBV7-9 with TRBJ1-3; tentative D call: TRBD1 (6 bases). Per the germline V gene, CDR1 is SEHNR and CDR2 is FQNEAQ (reference sequence). V was trimmed by 1 base and J by 2 bases, leaving 12 bases between them. This CDR3 contains 16 residues. The DNA of the CDR3 is TGTGCCAGCAGCTTAGTGGGAGGGACAACTGGAAACACCATATATTTT. Translation gives CASSLVGGTTGNTIYF. Variable domain in full (rest from reference TRBV7-9 and TRBJ1-3): DTGVSQNPRHKITKRGQNVTFRCDPISEHNRLYWYRQTLGQGPEFLTYFQNEAQLEKSRLLSDRFSAERPKGSFSTLEIQRTEQGDSAMYLCASSLVGGTTGNTIYFGEGSWLTVV.

This chain joins TRBV5-1 and TRBJ2-3; 9 bases map to TRBD1. Germline CDR1 SGHRS, CDR2 YFSETQ. CDR3 length equals 13 residues. V was pared by 7 bases and J by 0 bases, with 0 bases of the junction left unmatched. The CDR3: CASGTGSTDTQYF. CDR3 nucleotides: TGCGCCAGCGGGACAGGGAGCACAGATACGCAGTATTTT.

The chain has TRBV10-3 and TRBJ1-1; 8 nucleotides align to TRBD1. Trimming at V came to 4 bases and at J to 2 bases, leaving 6 bases not matched to a gene. The CDR3 has 15 residues. The germline V gene has CDR1 ENHRY and CDR2 SYGVKD. CDR3 DNA sequence: TGTGCCATCAGTGCCGGGACAGGCAAAAACACTGAAGCTTTCTTT. Its protein is CAISAGTGKNTEAFF.

The chain combines TRBV28 with TRBJ2-5; 8 bases are a match to TRBD1. The CDR3 covers 15 residues. Germline V gene lookup returns CDR1 MDHEN and CDR2 SYDVKM. The trim removed 4 bases at V and 2 bases at J, leaving 6 bases unmatched. The CDR3 region is CASSSGGTGQETQYF. The CDR3 DNA reads TGTGCCAGCAGTTCCGGAGGGACAGGACAAGAGACCCAGTACTTC.

The chain uses TRBV11-2 and TRBJ2-7; TRBD1 is a possible D gene (5 bases). The ends were cut back, 0 bases at V and 0 bases at J, with 9 bases in the middle. The CDR3 loop spans 15 amino acids. Germline assignment: CDR1 SGHAT and CDR2 FQNNGV. CDR3 DNA sequence: TGTGCCAGCAGCTTAGAGGCGACAGACTCCTACGAGCAGTACTTC. Translating gives CASSLEATDSYEQYF.

This clone showed up just a few times. V usage is TRBV29-1 and J usage is TRBJ2-2, with 8 bases that match TRBD2. This CDR3 spans 15 amino acids. Germline V lookup: CDR1 SQVTM, CDR2 ANQGSEA. V was clipped by 7 bases and J by 5 bases; unmatched bases: 12. CDR3 protein: CSAYPGREVTGELFF. The CDR3 coding sequence is TGCAGCGCCTACCCGGGGCGGGAGGTTACCGGGGAGCTGTTTTTT.

The gene calls are TRBV28 and TRBJ2-6; TRBD1 matches 9 bases. The junction had 3 bases not matched to a gene; V was cut back by 3 bases and J by 0 bases. CDR3 length equals 17 residues. Germline V gives CDR1 MDHEN, CDR2 SYDVKM. The CDR3 sequence is CASSFTDRGSGANVLTF. DNA of the CDR3: TGTGCCAGCAGTTTCACGGACAGGGGCTCTGGGGCCAACGTCCTGACTTTC.

The count of this clone is one. The chain uses TRBV6-5 and TRBJ1-1; 8 bases fit TRBD1. Losses at the gene ends were 6 bases for V and 0 bases for J; bases not matched to a gene: 6. Germline V gene data show CDR1 as MNHEY and CDR2 as SVGAGI. The CDR3 length is 15 residues. The CDR3 region is CASRSWTGMNTEAFF. Here the CDR3 DNA reads TGTGCCAGCAGGAGTTGGACAGGGATGAACACTGAAGCTTTCTTT.

The chain is built from TRBV5-1 and TRBJ2-3, with 8 nucleotides matching TRBD1. Germline V gene sequence: CDR1 SGHRS, CDR2 YFSETQ. The V segment lost 5 bases and the J segment 5 bases; nucleotides outside the gene matches: 7. The CDR3 length is 14 residues. As DNA, the CDR3 is TGCGCCAGCAGATTGACAGGGGAGAGAGATACGCAGTATTTT. It yields the protein CASRLTGERDTQYF.

The chain employs TRBV7-2 and TRBJ2-3, with 7 bases matching TRBD1. The V and J ends lost 4 bases and 2 bases, in that order; junction bases with no gene match: 9. Germline assignment: CDR1 SGHTA and CDR2 FQGNSA. This CDR3 has 16 amino acids. Here the CDR3 DNA reads TGTGCCAGCAGCTCCCCGGGACAGTCTCTCACAGATACGCAGTATTTT. It translates to CASSSPGQSLTDTQYF. Supplemented by reference TRBV7-2 and TRBJ2-3, the full variable domain reads GAGVSQSPSNKVTEKGKDVELRCDPISGHTALYWYRQSLGQGLEFLIYFQGNSAPDKSGLPSDRFSAERTGGSVSTLTIQRTQQEDSAVYLCASSSPGQSLTDTQYFGPGTRLTVL.

The rearrangement uses TRBV6-5 and TRBJ2-7, with D tentatively TRBD2 (7 bases). Germline assignment: CDR1 MNHEY and CDR2 SVGAGI. The CDR3 is 13 residues long. Trimming removed 6 bases at V and 4 bases at J, with 13 bases between. The CDR3 nucleotides are TGTGCCAGCAGCGAGGGGGGGAGATACGAGCAGTACTTC. Translated: CASSEGGRYEQYF.

This chain connects TRBV4-1 to TRBJ2-3, with D possibly being TRBD2 (6 bases). Germline V gene lookup returns CDR1 MGHRA and CDR2 YSYEKL. There are 15 residues in the CDR3. Trimming cost V 0 bases and J 6 bases, with 13 bases left between them. CDR3 nucleotide sequence: TGCGCCAGCAGCCAAGAAAGGGACCGGGGGGATACGCAGTATTTT. Protein sequence: CASSQERDRGDTQYF.

This clone was seen only once. The chain has TRBV7-6 and TRBJ2-1; no firm D call. The CDR3 contains 12 residues. Germline lookup yields CDR1 SGHVS and CDR2 FNYEAQ. Trimming pared 2 bases from V and 7 bases from J, leaving 6 bases between. The CDR3 loop reads CASSLNANEQFF. The DNA of the CDR3 is TGTGCCAGCAGCTTAAACGCGAATGAGCAGTTCTTC.

This chain connects TRBV3-1 (or the pseudogene TRBV3-2) to TRBJ2-5, with D maybe TRBD2 (5 bases). V was clipped by 0 bases and J by 4 bases, with 12 bases between them. There are 15 residues in the CDR3. Germline loops: CDR1 LGHDT, CDR2 YNNKEL (reference sequence). CDR3 residues: CASSQDGVGRETQYF. The CDR3 bases are TGTGCCAGCAGCCAAGACGGGGTTGGAAGAGAGACCCAGTACTTC.

The V call is TRBV12-3 or TRBV12-4, the J call TRBJ1-1, with a tentative D call TRBD1 (6 bases). The CDR3 loop spans 12 amino acids. V was cut by 7 bases and J by 5 bases, with 11 bases left in between. CDR3 residues: CASTQGRTEAFF. CDR3 nucleotide sequence: TGTGCCAGCACCCAGGGGAGAACTGAAGCTTTCTTT.

The chain has TRBV29-1 and TRBJ1-1, with TRBD1 as a possible D gene (5 bases). The V gene's germline CDR1 is SQVTM and CDR2 ANQGSEA. Trimming removed 4 bases at V and 7 bases at J, with 13 bases between. This CDR3 is built from 12 residues. CDR3 amino acids: CSVGTFRHEAFF. The CDR3 DNA is TGCAGCGTTGGGACATTTCGGCATGAAGCTTTCTTT. Full variable domain (rest looked up from reference TRBV29-1 and TRBJ1-1): SAVISQKPSRDICQRGTSLTIQCQVDSQVTMMFWYRQQPGQSLTLIATANQGSEATYESGFVIDKFPISRPNLTFSTLTVSNMSPEDSSIYLCSVGTFRHEAFFGQGTRLTVV.

The chain carries TRBV6-5 and TRBJ1-2; 8 bases align to TRBD1. The CDR3 spans 13 residues. Germline V gives CDR1 MNHEY, CDR2 SVGAGI. Germline trimming cut 3 bases from V and 8 bases from J; bases unmatched to any gene: 5. The CDR3 DNA reads TGTGCCAGCAGTTATAGGACAGGGTACGGCTACACCTTC. Protein product: CASSYRTGYGYTF.

The chain employs TRBV19 and TRBJ2-7, with TRBD2 identical over 8 bases. The CDR3 consists of 14 residues. V lost 3 bases to trimming and J lost 2 bases; unmatched junction nucleotides: 3. Germline assignment: CDR1 LNHDA and CDR2 SQIVND (reference sequence). The CDR3 reads CASSMSGSTYEQYF. The CDR3 bases are TGTGCCAGTAGTATGAGCGGGAGCACCTACGAGCAGTACTTC.

This clone was detected once. The J gene is TRBJ2-1, the V gene TRBV28, with no clear D. The CDR3 covers 16 residues. Germline CDR1 reads MDHEN; CDR2 reads SYDVKM. Trimming pared 1 base from V and 6 bases from J, leaving 16 bases between. CDR3 loop: CASSLYRPRFSNEQFF. The CDR3 bases are TGTGCCAGCAGTTTATATCGGCCCAGGTTTTCCAATGAGCAGTTCTTC.